A selection of T cell receptor beta chains follows, all from one sample in a study of blood T cell repertoires in COVID-19. Measured with immunoSEQ multiplex PCR; TCRdb has only the in-frame clones, and not every one. The sample includes about 150,000 clones, around 82% seen only once; the top ten take about 4%. The sample comprised peripheral blood. These TCRs come from a man aged 60-69 years with acute or convalescent COVID-19. The CDR3 runs from the conserved cysteine through the conserved F or W. Fields, in order: V gene, J gene, D gene, CDR3 length, clone size, CDR3 protein, CDR3 DNA. A D gene is named only where the DNA matches it firmly. For some rows the clone size is stated as once, few or many, or as a class when expanded; others skip it.

V: TRBV2
J: TRBJ1-5
D: TRBD1
length: 17
size: -
CDR3: CASSELSGQGARQPQHF
DNA: TGTGCCAGCAGTGAACTTTCGGGACAGGGGGCGAGACAGCCCCAGCATTTT

V: TRBV27
J: TRBJ2-1
D: -
length: 16
size: once
CDR3: CASSELGRNSYNEQFF
DNA: TGTGCCAGCAGTGAGCTAGGGAGAAACTCCTACAATGAGCAGTTCTTC

V: TRBV7-9
J: TRBJ2-7
D: TRBD2
length: 19
size: -
CDR3: CASSLVLTGTSGSVYEQYF
DNA: TGTGCCAGCAGCTTGGTGCTTACCGGGACTAGCGGGAGTGTTTACGAGCAGTACTTC

V: TRBV27
J: TRBJ1-5
D: -
length: 16
size: -
CDR3: CASSSPPESSNQPQHF
DNA: TGTGCCAGCAGTTCCCCCCCGGAGAGTAGCAATCAGCCCCAGCATTTT

V: TRBV6-5
J: TRBJ1-5
D: TRBD1
length: 15
size: -
CDR3: CASSLDRVGNQPQHF
DNA: TGTGCCAGCAGTTTGGACAGGGTCGGGAATCAGCCCCAGCATTTT

V: TRBV19
J: TRBJ2-3
D: TRBD2
length: 15
size: -
CDR3: CASSAIAGVPDTQYF
DNA: TGTGCCAGTAGTGCGATAGCGGGAGTACCGGATACGCAGTATTTT

V: TRBV7-6
J: TRBJ2-1
D: -
length: 14
size: -
CDR3: CASSPEGAYNEQFF
DNA: TGTGCCAGCAGCCCCGAGGGGGCCTACAATGAGCAGTTCTTC

V: TRBV15
J: TRBJ2-5
D: TRBD2
length: 17
size: -
CDR3: CATSSRGGSGRRKTQYF
DNA: TGTGCCACCAGCAGTAGGGGTGGTAGCGGGAGAAGGAAGACCCAGTACTTC

V: TRBV6-5
J: TRBJ2-3
D: -
length: 13
size: once
CDR3: CASTGGRTDTQYF
DNA: TGTGCCAGCACAGGGGGGAGGACAGATACGCAGTATTTT

V: TRBV11-2
J: TRBJ2-5
D: TRBD2
length: 16
size: many
CDR3: CASSSTLAGDQETQYF
DNA: TGTGCCAGCAGTTCCACTTTGGCGGGAGATCAAGAGACCCAGTACTTC

V: TRBV28
J: TRBJ2-5
D: TRBD1
length: 14
size: -
CDR3: CASIPPGQVRTQYF
DNA: TGTGCCAGCATCCCGCCGGGACAGGTTAGGACCCAGTACTTC

V: TRBV7-9
J: TRBJ2-5
D: TRBD1
length: 14
size: -
CDR3: CASSWDRFQETQYF
DNA: TGTGCCAGCAGCTGGGACAGGTTTCAAGAGACCCAGTACTTC

V: TRBV11-2
J: TRBJ1-2
D: TRBD1
length: 13
size: -
CDR3: CASSPGQDHGYTF
DNA: TGTGCCAGCAGCCCGGGACAGGACCACGGCTACACCTTC

V: TRBV4-2
J: TRBJ2-1
D: -
length: 16
size: -
CDR3: CASSQDATSSYNEQFF
DNA: TGTGCCAGCAGCCAAGATGCAACTAGCTCCTACAATGAGCAGTTCTTC

V: TRBV3-1/TRBV3-2
J: TRBJ1-4
D: TRBD1
length: 18
size: many
CDR3: CASSLGQGVPPTNEKLFF
DNA: TGTGCCAGCAGCCTAGGACAGGGGGTCCCTCCAACTAATGAAAAACTGTTTTTT

V: TRBV2
J: TRBJ2-2
D: TRBD2
length: 15
size: -
CDR3: CASSGRLAGTRELFF
DNA: TGTGCCAGCAGTGGTCGACTAGCGGGAACCAGGGAGCTGTTTTTT

V: TRBV18
J: TRBJ2-7
D: TRBD2
length: 15
size: -
CDR3: CASSPPTSGRGQQYF
DNA: TGTGCCAGCTCACCCCCGACTAGCGGGAGAGGGCAGCAGTACTTC

V: TRBV2
J: TRBJ2-7
D: TRBD1
length: 12
size: many
CDR3: CASSGTGGEQYF
DNA: TGTGCCAGCAGCGGGACAGGGGGCGAGCAGTACTTC

V: TRBV7-3
J: TRBJ2-6
D: -
length: 13
size: -
CDR3: CASSALLANVLTF
DNA: TGTGCCAGCAGCGCCCTTCTAGCCAACGTCCTGACTTTC

V: TRBV5-1
J: TRBJ2-5
D: TRBD2
length: 16
size: -
CDR3: CASMVSPSAGQETQYF
DNA: TGCGCCAGCATGGTGTCCCCTTCAGCGGGGCAAGAGACCCAGTACTTC

V: TRBV3-1/TRBV3-2
J: TRBJ1-4
D: TRBD1
length: 14
size: -
CDR3: CASSEGQGYEKLFF
DNA: TGTGCCAGCAGCGAGGGACAGGGATACGAAAAACTGTTTTTT

V: TRBV5-1
J: TRBJ2-3
D: TRBD1
length: 14
size: once
CDR3: CASSPGQGTDTQYF
DNA: TGCGCCAGCAGCCCAGGACAGGGCACAGATACGCAGTATTTT

V: TRBV6-5
J: TRBJ1-2
D: -
length: 11
size: -
CDR3: CASRQGGGYTF
DNA: TGTGCCAGCAGGCAGGGAGGCGGCTACACCTTC

V: TRBV7-6
J: TRBJ2-3
D: TRBD2
length: 18
size: -
CDR3: CASSPQALAGVYRYTQYF
DNA: TGTGCCAGCAGCCCTCAGGCACTAGCGGGGGTCTATAGGTATACGCAGTATTTT

V: TRBV19
J: TRBJ1-3
D: -
length: 14
size: -
CDR3: CASTGSPIGNTIYF
DNA: TGTGCCAGTACGGGGAGTCCTATTGGAAACACCATATATTTT

V: TRBV5-8
J: TRBJ1-5
D: TRBD1
length: 16
size: -
CDR3: CASSPTGAWSNQPQHF
DNA: TGTGCCAGCAGCCCGACAGGGGCTTGGAGCAATCAGCCCCAGCATTTT

V: TRBV9
J: TRBJ2-7
D: TRBD2
length: 15
size: -
CDR3: CASSVHPDGTNEQYF
DNA: TGTGCCAGCAGCGTACACCCAGACGGGACTAACGAGCAGTACTTC

V: TRBV5-1
J: TRBJ2-1
D: -
length: 18
size: -
CDR3: CASSLTGTDWELGNEQFF
DNA: TGCGCCAGCAGCTTGACGGGTACGGACTGGGAGTTGGGCAATGAGCAGTTCTTC

V: TRBV2
J: TRBJ2-5
D: TRBD2
length: 14
size: -
CDR3: CASRELAGGETQYF
DNA: TGTGCCAGCAGAGAACTAGCGGGTGGCGAGACCCAGTACTTC

V: TRBV6-5
J: TRBJ2-7
D: -
length: 14
size: -
CDR3: CASSYSILGYEQYF
DNA: TGTGCCAGCAGTTACTCGATTCTCGGGTACGAGCAGTACTTC

V: TRBV5-6
J: TRBJ2-7
D: TRBD2
length: 17
size: -
CDR3: CASSPAPGQLAGYEQYF
DNA: TGTGCCAGCAGCCCGGCACCAGGGCAACTAGCGGGCTACGAGCAGTACTTC

V: TRBV5-6
J: TRBJ2-7
D: -
length: 12
size: -
CDR3: CASSLGGREQYF
DNA: TGTGCCAGCAGCTTGGGTGGGCGCGAGCAGTACTTC

V: TRBV10-3
J: TRBJ2-7
D: TRBD1
length: 12
size: -
CDR3: CATTGTGGEQYF
DNA: TGTGCCACCACCGGGACAGGGGGCGAGCAGTACTTC

V: TRBV23-1
J: TRBJ2-2
D: -
length: 16
size: -
CDR3: CASSQSYRQEPGELFF
DNA: TGCGCCAGCAGTCAATCGTACAGGCAGGAACCCGGGGAGCTGTTTTTT

V: TRBV9
J: TRBJ2-3
D: -
length: 16
size: -
CDR3: CASSVVWGHGTDTQYF
DNA: TGTGCCAGCAGCGTAGTCTGGGGGCACGGGACAGATACGCAGTATTTT

V: TRBV6-6
J: TRBJ2-1
D: -
length: 14
size: -
CDR3: CASSPSSPYNEQFF
DNA: TGTGCCAGCAGCCCCTCGTCCCCCTACAATGAGCAGTTCTTC

V: TRBV19
J: TRBJ1-5
D: TRBD1
length: 16
size: -
CDR3: CASSRQGALGNQPQHF
DNA: TGTGCCAGTAGTAGACAGGGGGCCCTGGGCAATCAGCCCCAGCATTTT

V: TRBV2
J: TRBJ1-1
D: TRBD1
length: 15
size: -
CDR3: CASSLRTGANTEAFF
DNA: TGTGCCAGCAGCCTTCGGACAGGGGCGAACACTGAAGCTTTCTTT

V: TRBV4-2
J: TRBJ2-7
D: TRBD1
length: 15
size: -
CDR3: CASSQEPGQGYEQYF
DNA: TGTGCCAGCAGCCAAGAGCCGGGACAGGGCTACGAGCAGTACTTC

V: TRBV18
J: TRBJ2-1
D: TRBD2
length: 18
size: once
CDR3: CASSPPGLAGRGYNEQFF
DNA: TGTGCCAGCTCACCTCCGGGACTAGCGGGAAGGGGATACAATGAGCAGTTCTTC

V: TRBV5-5
J: TRBJ1-2
D: -
length: 12
size: -
CDR3: CASSLAAYGYTF
DNA: TGTGCCAGCAGCTTGGCAGCGTATGGCTACACCTTC

V: TRBV18
J: TRBJ2-3
D: -
length: 13
size: -
CDR3: CASSPIKTDTQYF
DNA: TGTGCCAGCTCACCAATTAAAACAGATACGCAGTATTTT

V: TRBV5-1
J: TRBJ2-5
D: -
length: 13
size: -
CDR3: CASKDSFQETQYF
DNA: TGCGCCAGCAAGGACAGTTTCCAAGAGACCCAGTACTTC